The present T cell receptor (beta chain) was sequenced within a study of metastatic and nonmetastatic thyroid tumors. The study's findings and limits: Benign nodules reportedly had significantly lower TCR beta diversity than malignant thyroid tumors in blood and tumor.

This CDR3 has 13 amino acids. Germline V gene data show CDR1 as WNHNN and CDR2 as SYGVQD (reference sequence). This clone was found many times. The antigen is undetermined. The junction does not match germline at one end; this may be a read error. Every patient was untreated before thyroid surgery. Through MiXCR, TCRdb re-clonotyped the PCR reads. The sample lists about 27,000 clones; about 12% were seen once. The clonotype originates from a female donor with papillary thyroid cancer or a benign thyroid nodule (not recorded which). Some clones in this sample may be carry-over from other donors' samples. The V and J genes are TRBV10-1 and TRBJ2-7; 7 bases map to TRBD2. The sample was blood. This CDR3 is CASSESTSYGQYF. The CDR3 nucleotides are TGCGCCAGCAGTGAGTCGACTAGCTACGGGCAGTACTTC.